Reported below is one TCR beta chain. The antigen is not known. This sample is drawn from a study of glioma-infiltrating T cells. Trimming took off 6 bases at V and 1 base at J, with 9 bases between the two ends. The CDR3 loop spans 14 amino acids. The germline gives CDR1 SNHLY, CDR2 FYNNEI. Using RNA template, CDR3s of TCR alpha and beta were amplified with iRepertoire arm-PCR. For one-step reverse transcription and amplification, about 90-450 ng of tissue mRNA or PBMC total RNA was used. TCRdb fed the multiplex PCR reads into MiXCR, producing one record per CDR3 protein. The repertoire has 150,000 or so distinct CDR3 sequences, 39% of them found once; the top ten carry around 18%. Study results and limitations: Above-expected tissue-blood divergence occurred in all gliomas, most in low-grade ones. CDR3 overlap between tissue and blood was very small.

The V call is TRBV2, the J call TRBJ2-2, with D perhaps TRBD1 (6 bases). This receptor was taken from a human donor with low-grade glioma or glioblastoma, undergoing nonglioma brain surgery, or in good health (not recorded which). Sample: glioma tissue, nonneoplastic brain tissue, or PBMCs (not recorded which). This chain's CDR3 is CASRGTLNTGELFF. The CDR3 nucleotides are TGTGCCAGCAGGGGGACATTGAACACCGGGGAGCTGTTTTTT.